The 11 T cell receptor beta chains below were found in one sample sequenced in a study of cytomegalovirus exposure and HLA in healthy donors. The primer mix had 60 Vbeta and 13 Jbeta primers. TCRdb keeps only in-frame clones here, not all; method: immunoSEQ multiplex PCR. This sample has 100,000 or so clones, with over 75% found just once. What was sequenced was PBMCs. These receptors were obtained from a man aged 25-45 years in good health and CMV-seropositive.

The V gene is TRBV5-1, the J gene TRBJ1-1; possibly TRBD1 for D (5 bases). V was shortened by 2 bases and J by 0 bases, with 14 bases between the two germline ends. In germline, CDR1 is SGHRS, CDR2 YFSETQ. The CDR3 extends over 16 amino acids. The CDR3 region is CASSFRGVAMNTEAFF. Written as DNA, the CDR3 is TGCGCCAGCAGCTTTAGGGGTGTAGCCATGAACACTGAAGCTTTCTTT.

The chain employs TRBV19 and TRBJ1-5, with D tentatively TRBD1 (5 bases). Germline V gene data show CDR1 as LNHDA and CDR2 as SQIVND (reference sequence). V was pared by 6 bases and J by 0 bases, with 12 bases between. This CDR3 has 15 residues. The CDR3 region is CASSLTGYSNQPQHF. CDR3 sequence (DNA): TGTGCCAGTAGCTTAACAGGTTATAGCAATCAGCCCCAGCATTTT.

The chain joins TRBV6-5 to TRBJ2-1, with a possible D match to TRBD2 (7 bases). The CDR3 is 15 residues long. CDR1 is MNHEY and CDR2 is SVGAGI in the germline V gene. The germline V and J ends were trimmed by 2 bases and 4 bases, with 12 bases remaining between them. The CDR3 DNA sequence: TGTGCCAGCAGTTACCGGGGGGCCACTTACAATGAGCAGTTCTTC. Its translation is CASSYRGATYNEQFF.

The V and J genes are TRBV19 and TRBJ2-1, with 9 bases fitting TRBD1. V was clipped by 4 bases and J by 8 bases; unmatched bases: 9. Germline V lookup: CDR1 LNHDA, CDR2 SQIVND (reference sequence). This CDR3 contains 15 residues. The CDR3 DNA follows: TGTGCCAGTAGTACCGGGACAGGGCTTTTGCATGAGCAGTTCTTC. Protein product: CASSTGTGLLHEQFF. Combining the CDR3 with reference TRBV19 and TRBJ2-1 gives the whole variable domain DGGITQSPKYLFRKEGQNVTLSCEQNLNHDAMYWYRQDPGQGLRLIYYSQIVNDFQKGDIAEGYSVSREKKESFPLTVTSAQKNPTAFYLCASSTGTGLLHEQFFGPGTRLTVL.

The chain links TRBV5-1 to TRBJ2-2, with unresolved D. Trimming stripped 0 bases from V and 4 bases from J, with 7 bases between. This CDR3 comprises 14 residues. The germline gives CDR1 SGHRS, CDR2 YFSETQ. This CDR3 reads CASSLVSATGELFF. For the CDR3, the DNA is TGCGCCAGCAGCTTGGTTAGTGCCACCGGGGAGCTGTTTTTT.

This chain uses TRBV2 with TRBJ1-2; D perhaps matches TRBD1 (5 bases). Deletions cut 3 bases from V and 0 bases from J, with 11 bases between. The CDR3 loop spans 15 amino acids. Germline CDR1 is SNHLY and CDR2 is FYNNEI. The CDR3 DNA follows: TGTGCCAGCAGTGATTGGGCAGGGTCTAACTATGGCTACACCTTC. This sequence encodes CASSDWAGSNYGYTF.

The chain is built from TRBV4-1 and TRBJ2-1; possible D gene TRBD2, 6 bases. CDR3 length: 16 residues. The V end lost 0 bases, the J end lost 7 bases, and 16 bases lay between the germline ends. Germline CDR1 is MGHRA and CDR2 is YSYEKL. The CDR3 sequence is CASSQEEGPIVNEQFF. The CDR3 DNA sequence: TGCGCCAGCAGCCAAGAGGAGGGACCGATTGTGAATGAGCAGTTCTTC.

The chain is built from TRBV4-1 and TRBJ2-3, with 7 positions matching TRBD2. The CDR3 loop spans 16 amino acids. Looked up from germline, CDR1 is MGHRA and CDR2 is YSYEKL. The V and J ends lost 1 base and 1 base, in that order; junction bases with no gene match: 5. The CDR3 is CASSQVVLAGTDTQYF. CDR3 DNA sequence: TGCGCCAGCAGCCAAGTTGTTCTAGCGGGCACAGATACGCAGTATTTT.

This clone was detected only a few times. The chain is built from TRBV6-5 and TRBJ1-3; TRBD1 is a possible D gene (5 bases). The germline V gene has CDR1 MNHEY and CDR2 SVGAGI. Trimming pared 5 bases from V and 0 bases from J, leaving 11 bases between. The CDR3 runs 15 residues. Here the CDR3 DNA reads TGTGCCAGCAGTCCGGGACTCCTCTCTGGAAACACCATATATTTT. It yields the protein CASSPGLLSGNTIYF.

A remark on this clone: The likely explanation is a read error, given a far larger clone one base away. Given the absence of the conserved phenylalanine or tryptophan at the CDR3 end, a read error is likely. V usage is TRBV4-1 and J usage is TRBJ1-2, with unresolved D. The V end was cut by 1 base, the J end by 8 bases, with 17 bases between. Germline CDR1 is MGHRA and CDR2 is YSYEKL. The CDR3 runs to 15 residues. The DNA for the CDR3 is TGCGCCAGCAGCCAAGTTCCCAGGTCCTCTTGGGGCTACACCCTC. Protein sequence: CASSQVPRSSWGYTL.

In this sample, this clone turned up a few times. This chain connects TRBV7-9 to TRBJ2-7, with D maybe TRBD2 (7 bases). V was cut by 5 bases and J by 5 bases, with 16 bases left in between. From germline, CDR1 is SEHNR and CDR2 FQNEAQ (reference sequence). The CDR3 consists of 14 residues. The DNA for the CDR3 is TGTGCCAGCAGCGGTGGGGGGGGGCTCCACGAGCAGTACTTC. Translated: CASSGGGGLHEQYF.